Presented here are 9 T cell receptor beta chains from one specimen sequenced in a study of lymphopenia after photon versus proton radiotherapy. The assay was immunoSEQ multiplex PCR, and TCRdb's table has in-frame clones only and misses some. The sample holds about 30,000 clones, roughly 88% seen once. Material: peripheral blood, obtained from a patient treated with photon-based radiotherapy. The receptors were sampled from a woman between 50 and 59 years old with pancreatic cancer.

The DNA for the CDR3 is TGTGCCAGCAGCGATAGCGGGAGGCGTTACAATGAGCAGTTCTTC. Translation: CASSDSGRRYNEQFF. This chain connects TRBV9 to TRBJ2-1, with 10 bases aligning to TRBD2. Germline assignment: CDR1 SGDLS and CDR2 YYNGEE. The CDR3 has 15 amino acids. The J segment lost 4 bases and the V segment lost 3 bases, leaving 4 bases of the junction unmatched.

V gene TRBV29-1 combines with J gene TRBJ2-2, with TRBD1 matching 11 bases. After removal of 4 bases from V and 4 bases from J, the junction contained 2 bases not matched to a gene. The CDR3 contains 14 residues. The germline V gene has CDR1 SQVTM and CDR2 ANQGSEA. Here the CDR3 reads CSVGGTGGTGELFF. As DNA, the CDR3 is TGCAGCGTTGGCGGGACAGGGGGCACCGGGGAGCTGTTTTTT.

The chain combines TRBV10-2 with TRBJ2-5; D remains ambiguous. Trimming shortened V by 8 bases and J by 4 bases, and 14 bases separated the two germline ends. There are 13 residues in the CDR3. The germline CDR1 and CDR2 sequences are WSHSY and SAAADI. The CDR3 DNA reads TGCGCCAGCCGCGAGGAAACTCCAGAGACCCAGTACTTC. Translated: CASREETPETQYF.

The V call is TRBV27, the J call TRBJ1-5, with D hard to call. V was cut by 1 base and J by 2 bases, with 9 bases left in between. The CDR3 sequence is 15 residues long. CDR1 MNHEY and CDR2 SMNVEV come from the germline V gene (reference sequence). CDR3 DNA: TGTGCCAGCAGTTTATACGGGGAAGGCAATCAGCCCCAGCATTTT. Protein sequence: CASSLYGEGNQPQHF.

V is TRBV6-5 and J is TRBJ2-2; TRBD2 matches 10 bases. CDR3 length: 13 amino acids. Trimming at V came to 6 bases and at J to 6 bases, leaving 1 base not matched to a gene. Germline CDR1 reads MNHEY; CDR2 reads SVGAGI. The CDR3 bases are TGTGCCAGCAGGCTAGCGGGAGCCGGGGAGCTGTTTTTT. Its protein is CASRLAGAGELFF.

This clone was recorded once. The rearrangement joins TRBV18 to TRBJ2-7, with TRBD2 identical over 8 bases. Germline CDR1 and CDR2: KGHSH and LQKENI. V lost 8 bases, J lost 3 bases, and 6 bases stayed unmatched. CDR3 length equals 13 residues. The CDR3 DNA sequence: TGTGCCAGCCACGCGGGACTAGACTACGAGCAGTACTTC. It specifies CASHAGLDYEQYF.

CDR3 sequence: CASSLYEFSETQYF. CDR3 coding DNA: TGTGCCAGCAGTTTATATGAATTCTCCGAGACCCAGTACTTC. The rearrangement uses TRBV27 and TRBJ2-5; no definite D call. The ends were cut back, 1 base at V and 5 bases at J, with 11 bases in the middle. This CDR3 is 14 amino acids long. Germline assignment: CDR1 MNHEY and CDR2 SMNVEV (reference sequence).

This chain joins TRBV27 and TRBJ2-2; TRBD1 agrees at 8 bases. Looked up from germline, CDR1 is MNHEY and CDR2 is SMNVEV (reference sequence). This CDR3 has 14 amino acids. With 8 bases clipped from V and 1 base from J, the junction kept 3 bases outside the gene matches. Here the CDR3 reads CASRGQGNTGELFF. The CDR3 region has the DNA TGTGCCAGCCGCGGACAGGGGAACACCGGGGAGCTGTTTTTT.

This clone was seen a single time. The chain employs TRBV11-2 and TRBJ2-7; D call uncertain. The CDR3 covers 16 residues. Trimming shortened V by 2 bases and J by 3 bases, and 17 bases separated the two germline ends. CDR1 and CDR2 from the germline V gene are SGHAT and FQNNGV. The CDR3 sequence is CASSLYSPTNLYEQYF. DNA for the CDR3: TGTGCCAGCAGCTTATACAGCCCCACCAACCTCTACGAGCAGTACTTC.